Reported below is one T cell receptor (beta chain). What this receptor recognizes is not known. Base qualities are missing; no much larger clone stands one base away. The library came from 5' RACE. Instrument on record: Illumina HiSeq 2000. Template switching introduced a universal primer binding site; the final cDNA contained a unique molecular identifier, enabling accurate counting of TCR cDNA molecules. First-strand cDNA for TCR alpha and beta chains was synthesized from specific primers in the conserved constant-segment region. Each cDNA library was double barcoded, with a SMART-Mk sample barcode plus Illumina barcodes, to control for contamination. TruSeq adapter sequences and Illumina sample barcodes were added in two successive PCR steps. The TCR alpha and beta cDNA libraries were sequenced on the Illumina HiSeq platform using custom primers. Turning to the authors' computational methods: Unique molecular identifiers were extracted from raw reads with MiGEC, and CDR3 positions were determined with MiXCR. Recombination models were inferred per individual with the repgenHMM and IGoR tools using an EM algorithm. Shared clonotypes were analyzed with the tcR package in R, and sharing was normalized by the product of cloneset sizes. To study raw recombination without the effects of thymic and clonal selection, out-of-frame nonproductive sequences were analyzed. In TCRdb, the public reads were trimmed at Q25 with fastp and aligned with MiXCR, with productive beta chains retained. Rows are unified per CDR3 protein, each entry keeping the most common DNA and genes. The V and J calls were determined by TCRdb, not by the authors. Within this sample are 1,800,000 or so distinct CDR3 sequences, with 25% to 35% of them counted one time only. Clones ranked in the top ten supply 0.25% to 0.3% of the sample.

This sample is part of a study of identical twins listed by TCRdb under 2016. About the full investigation: To test whether fetal clonotypes persist, this study deep-sequenced TCR alpha and beta repertoires from monozygotic twins, from unrelated adults of various ages, and from cord blood. To rule out contamination, replicate twin experiments were performed at different times with different library preparation protocols. Beyond this particular receptor, the publication reports: A weaker excess of twin sharing was found in beta out-of-frame sequences because the signal-to-noise ratio was lowered by fewer shared sequences. Compared with coincidental sharing between unrelated individuals, an excess of low generation-probability sequences was observed among out-of-frame TCR alpha sequences shared between twins. Conclusions relied on cross-sectional statistical analysis, since the same donors could not be followed over many years. Zero-insertion analyses could be partly confounded by invariant T cells such as MAIT and iNKT, though diverse VJ usage argued against such confounding for most clonotypes. Abundant cord blood beta clonotypes had fewer insertions, young adult naive repertoires showed a similar but weaker trend, and memory repertoires showed no such trend. In monozygotic twins, out-of-frame TCR alpha sharing was systematically underestimated by recombination models, although the models agreed with sharing between unrelated individuals.

V and J are truncated by 6 bases and 6 bases respectively, leaving an intervening sequence of 15 bases. From the cysteine up to the phenylalanine, the CDR3 has a length of 14 residues. Only the CDR3 portion is preserved as DNA: 42 bases, with reading frame beginning at the first base. Via the germline V gene, CDR1 is MDHEN and CDR2 SYDVKM. Only healthy Caucasian donors were included. This clonotype was sampled from a newborn girl in good health. Sequencing used cord blood. The V and J segments used are TRBV28 and TRBJ2-4; the D gene is perhaps TRBD1, from 6 matching bases. The DNA sequence is as follows: TGTGCCAGCAGCGATTGGACAGACCTAAACATTCAGTACTTC. It translates as CASSDWTDLNIQYF.